This T cell receptor beta chain was observed in a study of T cells in Graves' hyperthyroidism and ophthalmopathy. Using RNA transcripts as the source, TCR beta CDR3 regions were amplified. With the HTBI primer set, the TCR CDR3 went through a first round of RT-PCR. TCRdb called the multiplex PCR reads again in MiXCR, with one record for every CDR3 protein. In the table there are 500,000 or so distinct CDR3 sequences, 15% to 20% of which are singletons. Trimming cost V 5 bases and J 4 bases; bases outside gene matches: 10. This CDR3 has 17 amino acids. The germline CDR1 and CDR2 sequences are SEHNR and FQNEAQ (reference sequence). This clonotype appeared a few times.

V and J are TRBV7-9 and TRBJ2-1; 11 nucleotides match TRBD2. Sequences were obtained from blood. The receptor comes from a woman under 30 with Graves' ophthalmopathy. CDR3 sequence (DNA): TGTGCCAGCAGCCATCCACCTAGCGGGGGGTCTTACAATGAGCAGTTCTTC. Protein sequence: CASSHPPSGGSYNEQFF.